This T cell receptor beta chain came from a study of breast tumors, draining lymph nodes, adjacent tissues. Broader study findings: Tumor TCR diversity was below lymph nodes but above nontumor tissue. Tumor T cell lymph node origin was a supported hypothesis, not proven.

TCRdb fed the multiplex PCR reads into MiXCR, producing one record per CDR3 protein. This sample has approximately 28,000 distinct CDR3 sequences, with about 63% found just once. V was clipped by 6 bases and J by 7 bases, with 13 bases between them. This CDR3 has 14 amino acids. Germline V gene data show CDR1 as MNHNS and CDR2 as SASEGT. This clonotype was detected many times. Its antigen is not identified. This sequence was found in a female donor with breast cancer. Some clones in this sample may be carry-over from other donors' samples. J is TRBJ1-6 and V is TRBV6-1; D is undetermined. Sequenced input: breast tumor tissue. This CDR3 is CASSLTEGNSPLHF. The CDR3 DNA reads TGTGCCAGCAGCCTTACAGAGGGAAATTCACCCCTCCACTTT.